This paragraph covers one T cell receptor beta chain sequence. Antigen: not known. The sample comes from a study of T cell responses to AZD1222 COVID-19 vaccine. Study as a whole: Analysis merged second doses at about 4 or about 12 weeks.

Method: immunoSEQ multiplex PCR; TCRdb's copy keeps in-frame clones and lacks some. Of 130,000 or so clones in the sample, 89% were seen once. After removal of 0 bases from V and 3 bases from J, the junction contained 4 bases not matched to a gene. Per germline, CDR1 SGHDN and CDR2 FVKESK. There are 16 residues in the CDR3. Overall study results and limits: Nearly half of spike-specific TCRs reportedly go after variant regions that carry no mutations.

The chain employs TRBV14 and TRBJ1-4; 7 bases align to TRBD1. The material was peripheral blood, obtained on day 0 of AZD1222 vaccination. This TCR was recovered from an adult in good health. The chain's CDR3 is CASSQEQGLANEKLFF. The CDR3 coding sequence is TGTGCCAGCAGCCAAGAACAGGGGTTGGCTAATGAAAAACTGTTTTTT.